The 22 T cell receptor beta chains below all came from one sample that was sequenced in a study of T-cell reconstitution after alpha-beta-depleted transplantation in children. Preparation of the TCRbeta library was carried out with unique molecular identifiers. MiXCR, run by TCRdb on the PCR reads, gives a single entry per CDR3 protein. The table includes around 45,000 distinct CDR3 sequences, around 50% detected once. Sequencing was performed on peripheral blood, taken before TCRalphabeta/CD19-depleted stem cell transplant. The receptors come from a boy younger than two with SCID, due to receive a stem cell transplant.

The chain joins TRBV5-4 to TRBJ2-3; 11 bases agree with TRBD2. CDR1 is SGHNT and CDR2 is YYREEE in the germline V gene (reference sequence). This CDR3 spans 15 amino acids. V shed 4 bases, J shed 4 bases, and the junction held 5 bases outside the gene matches. The CDR3 reads CASSVPGLAADTQYF. The CDR3 nucleotides read TGTGCCAGCAGCGTCCCGGGACTAGCGGCAGATACGCAGTATTTT.

This clonotype was seen at least ten times. The chain couples TRBV2 to TRBJ2-4; D remains unclear. The CDR3 covers 15 residues. V was cut by 0 bases and J by 2 bases, with 8 bases left in between. Germline V lookup: CDR1 SNHLY, CDR2 FYNNEI. The CDR3 nucleotides are TGTGCCAGCAGTGAAGCGCCGATCACCAAAAACATTCAGTACTTC. Translated: CASSEAPITKNIQYF.

There are a few counts of this clonotype. This chain links TRBV5-1 with TRBJ1-5; no reliable D call. The germline V and J ends were trimmed by 2 bases and 9 bases, with 15 bases remaining between them. The CDR3 is 14 residues long. Germline CDR1 and CDR2: SGHRS and YFSETQ. The CDR3: CASSLGGISTPQHF. As DNA, the CDR3 is TGCGCCAGCAGCTTAGGAGGGATCTCGACGCCCCAGCATTTT.

In DNA form, the CDR3 reads TGTGCCAGCAGCTTGCAGGGGAGCAATCAGCCCCAGCATTTT. Its protein product is CASSLQGSNQPQHF. The rearrangement joins TRBV7-2 to TRBJ1-5; perhaps TRBD1 as D (6 bases). V was pared by 3 bases and J by 1 base, with 7 bases between. In germline, CDR1 is SGHTA, CDR2 FQGNSA. This CDR3 is 14 amino acids long.

This rearrangement joins TRBV2 to TRBJ2-7; a possible D gene is TRBD1 (6 bases). The CDR3 extends over 13 amino acids. V shed 4 bases and J shed 3 bases, with 10 bases lying between them. Germline CDR1 reads SNHLY; CDR2 reads FYNNEI. In DNA, the CDR3 is TGTGCCAGCAGTGTTAGACAGGTCTACGAGCAGTACTTC. It translates to CASSVRQVYEQYF.

The chain employs TRBV20-1 and TRBJ2-7, with 7 bases fitting TRBD1. CDR3 length: 14 amino acids. The germline V gene encodes CDR1 DFQATT and CDR2 SNEGSKA (reference sequence). Trimming at V came to 5 bases and at J to 6 bases, leaving 13 bases not matched to a gene. The CDR3 DNA is TGCAGTGCTCCTCTTCAGGGGGACCACTCCGAGCAGTACTTC. It is translated as CSAPLQGDHSEQYF.

The J gene is TRBJ2-3, the V gene TRBV4-2; D might be TRBD1 (6 bases). Germline V gene data show CDR1 as LGHNA and CDR2 as YNFKEQ. The V and J ends lost 2 bases and 2 bases respectively, with 11 bases between them. The length of the CDR3 is 15 residues. As DNA, the CDR3 is TGTGCCAGCAGCCAACCGGGACAAGTCACAGATACGCAGTATTTT. Residues: CASSQPGQVTDTQYF.

This clonotype showed up just a few times. The chain's CDR3 is CSARTNQGEAFF. The CDR3 DNA reads TGCAGTGCTAGGACCAACCAGGGTGAAGCTTTCTTT. The V gene is TRBV20-1, the J gene TRBJ1-1, with TRBD1 as a possible D gene (5 bases). The CDR3 sequence is 12 residues long. Between the trimmed V and J ends, which lost 3 bases and 7 bases, there was a span of 12 bases. Per germline, CDR1 DFQATT and CDR2 SNEGSKA (reference sequence).

V is TRBV6-1 and J is TRBJ2-3; TRBD2 matches at 7 bases. CDR3 size: 14 residues. Germline assignment: CDR1 MNHNS and CDR2 SASEGT. Trimming cost V 5 bases and J 0 bases; bases outside gene matches: 2. This CDR3 reads CASSRGSSTDTQYF. The DNA for the CDR3 is TGTGCCAGCAGTCGCGGGAGCAGCACAGATACGCAGTATTTT.

J is TRBJ2-1 and V is TRBV7-3; TRBD2 matches 9 bases. V lost 2 bases and J lost 6; bases outside the gene matches: 17. This CDR3 is 19 amino acids long. Germline CDR1 reads SGHTA; CDR2 reads FQGTGA. In DNA, the CDR3 is TGTGCCAGCAGCTTAGGGGCAGGGGAGAGACTAGCGGAGATCAATGAGCAGTTCTTC. Translation: CASSLGAGERLAEINEQFF.

The rearrangement joins TRBV7-6 to TRBJ2-7; possibly TRBD1 or TRBD2 for D (5 bases each). V was clipped by 5 bases and J by 3 bases, with 17 bases between them. Germline V gene sequence: CDR1 SGHVS, CDR2 FNYEAQ. The CDR3 spans 15 residues. The CDR3 nucleotides are TGTGCCAGCAGCCCCGGGGCTGGGCTAGTCTACGAGCAGTACTTC. Amino acids: CASSPGAGLVYEQYF.

This clonotype counts as medium-sized. CDR3 in amino acids: CASSPRGPETQYF. DNA of the CDR3: TGTGCCAGCAGCCCCAGGGGGCCAGAGACCCAGTACTTC. J is TRBJ2-5 and V is TRBV7-9; 8 bases match TRBD1. Germline V gives CDR1 SEHNR, CDR2 FQNEAQ (reference sequence). The V gene end was trimmed by 5 bases and the J gene end by 4 bases; junction bases not matched to a gene: 3. This CDR3 contains 13 residues.

The chain joins TRBV18 to TRBJ2-1; 7 nucleotides align to TRBD1. The V segment lost 1 base and the J segment 5 bases; nucleotides outside the gene matches: 5. Germline V gene lookup returns CDR1 KGHSH and CDR2 LQKENI. The CDR3 loop spans 15 amino acids. The CDR3, as DNA: TGTGCCAGCTCACCACGAAAGGGGGCCGACAATGAGCAGTTCTTC. Protein: CASSPRKGADNEQFF.

This clonotype has just a few counts. J is TRBJ2-3 and V is TRBV12-3 or TRBV12-4; D not certain. This CDR3 comprises 11 residues. V was trimmed by 3 bases and J by 5 bases, leaving 3 bases between them. The CDR3 DNA reads as TGTGCCAGCAGTTTGATAGATACGCAGTATTTT. Translating gives CASSLIDTQYF.

This clonotype was picked up a small number of times. Here the CDR3 reads CASSLVGGSPDTQYF. CDR3 nucleotide sequence: TGTGCCAGCAGTTTGGTCGGGGGGAGTCCAGATACGCAGTATTTT. The rearrangement joins TRBV27 to TRBJ2-3, with 7 nucleotides matching TRBD2. This CDR3 region has 15 residues. The V gene's germline CDR1 is MNHEY and CDR2 SMNVEV (reference sequence). J gave up 4 bases and V 3 bases, and 7 bases lay outside the gene matches.

J is TRBJ2-7 and V is TRBV9; D possibly uses TRBD1 or TRBD2 (6 bases each). This CDR3 spans 16 amino acids. V lost 0 bases and J lost 4, with 17 bases in between. Germline CDR1 SGDLS, CDR2 YYNGEE. CDR3 amino acids: CASSVGRNREDYEQYF. CDR3 DNA sequence: TGTGCCAGCAGCGTAGGCCGGAACAGGGAGGATTACGAGCAGTACTTC.

This clonotype was counted once. The rearrangement joins TRBV2 to TRBJ2-7; D might be TRBD1 or TRBD2, each matching 6 bases. Germline V gene data show CDR1 as SNHLY and CDR2 as FYNNEI. The CDR3 runs to 14 residues. V was trimmed by 8 bases and J by 0 bases, leaving 14 bases between them. CDR3 DNA sequence: TGTGCCAGCGAGGAGGGGACACTCTCCTACGAGCAGTACTTC. Translated, it gives CASEEGTLSYEQYF.

The chain uses TRBV11-2 and TRBJ1-1; D gene uncertain. The CDR3 is made up of 12 amino acids. The germline CDR1 and CDR2 sequences are SGHAT and FQNNGV. Trimming took off 0 bases at V and 5 bases at J, with 4 bases between the two ends. CDR3 loop: CASSLDRTEAFF. Written as DNA, the CDR3 is TGTGCCAGCAGCTTAGATAGGACTGAAGCTTTCTTT. Combining the CDR3 with reference TRBV11-2 and TRBJ1-1 gives the whole variable domain EAGVAQSPRYKIIEKRQSVAFWCNPISGHATLYWYQQILGQGPKLLIQFQNNGVVDDSQLPKDRFSAERLKGVDSTLKIQPAKLEDSAVYLCASSLDRTEAFFGQGTRLTVV.

Notes on this clonotype: One junction end does not reproduce the germline sequence, and a read error may be involved. The chain uses TRBV28 and TRBJ1-3, with a tentative D call TRBD1 (6 bases). The CDR3 has 17 amino acids. The germline V gene has CDR1 MDHEN and CDR2 SYDVKM. The CDR3 reads CAGSLWTDLRSGNTIYF. The CDR3 nucleotides read TGTGCCGGCAGTTTATGGACAGACCTTAGATCTGGAAACACCATATATTTT. Combining the CDR3 with reference TRBV28 and TRBJ1-3 gives the whole variable domain DVKVTQSSRYLVKRTGEKVFLECVQDMDHENMFWYRQDPGLGLRLIYFSYDVKMKEKGDIPEGYSVSREKKERFSLILESASTNQTSMYLCAGSLWTDLRSGNTIYFGEGSWLTVV.

The chain uses TRBV4-2 and TRBJ2-3, with 10 bases aligning to TRBD2. The CDR3 loop spans 18 amino acids. J lost 4 bases, V lost 2 bases, and 12 bases had no gene match. CDR1 is LGHNA and CDR2 is YNFKEQ in the germline V gene. CDR3 coding DNA: TGTGCCAGCAGCCAACCACGTCTAGCGGGGGCCCTCCCAGATACGCAGTATTTT. Translating gives CASSQPRLAGALPDTQYF.

The chain has TRBV6-6 and TRBJ1-1; no firm D call. The germline gives CDR1 MNHNY, CDR2 SVGAGI (reference sequence). The V and J ends lost 4 bases and 8 bases respectively, with 8 bases between them. This CDR3 has 11 residues. Here the CDR3 DNA reads TGTGCCAGCAGTTTGGACGGAGAAGCTTTCTTT. As protein: CASSLDGEAFF.

This clonotype was detected only a few times. V gene TRBV27 combines with J gene TRBJ2-3, with 11 bases that match TRBD1. The CDR3 consists of 17 residues. In germline, CDR1 is MNHEY, CDR2 SMNVEV (reference sequence). With 4 bases clipped from V and 2 bases from J, the junction kept 8 bases outside the gene matches. The CDR3 region has the DNA TGTGCCAGCAGTTGGACAGGGGGCTCGCTATACACAGATACGCAGTATTTT. Encoded protein: CASSWTGGSLYTDTQYF.